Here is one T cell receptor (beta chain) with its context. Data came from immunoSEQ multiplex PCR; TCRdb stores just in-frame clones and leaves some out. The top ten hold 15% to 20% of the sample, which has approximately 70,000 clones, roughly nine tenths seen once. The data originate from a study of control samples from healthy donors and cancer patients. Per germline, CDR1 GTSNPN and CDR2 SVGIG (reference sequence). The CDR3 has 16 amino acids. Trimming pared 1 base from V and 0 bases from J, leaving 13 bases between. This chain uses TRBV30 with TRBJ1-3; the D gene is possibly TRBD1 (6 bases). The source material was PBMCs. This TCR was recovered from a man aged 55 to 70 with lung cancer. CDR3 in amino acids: CAWSGGTRNSGNTIYF. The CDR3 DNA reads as TGTGCCTGGAGTGGCGGGACACGAAACTCTGGAAACACCATATATTTT.